A single sample gave rise to the 25 T cell receptor beta chains below, sequenced in a study of preoperative IRX-2 immunotherapy in early breast cancer. The protocol was immunoSEQ multiplex PCR, while the TCRdb copy is restricted to in-frame clones and leaves out a portion. The sample gives about 89,000 clones, roughly 89% of which show up once; approximately 2% is in the top ten. Documented treatment: preoperative locoregional IRX-2 cytokine immunotherapy. Sequences were derived from tumor tissue, sampled after IRX-2 immunotherapy. The source is a human donor with breast cancer.

About this clone: One end of the junction varies from germline; a read error may be responsible. V gene TRBV28 combines with J gene TRBJ1-5; the D is unclear. There are 14 residues in the CDR3. Germline-derived CDR1 and CDR2 are MDHEN and SYDVKM. CDR3 loop: CASSPGAGTQPQHF. CDR3 DNA: TGTGCTAGCAGTCCCGGCGCAGGTACTCAGCCCCAGCATTTT.

The chain joins TRBV28 to TRBJ2-2; 8 nucleotides align to TRBD1. CDR3 length: 16 residues. Trimming took 2 bases from V and 1 from J; bases not matched to a gene: 3. Germline-derived CDR1 and CDR2 are MDHEN and SYDVKM. CDR3 sequence reads: CASSLGTGGNTGELFF. The CDR3, as DNA: TGTGCCAGCAGTTTAGGGACAGGAGGGAACACCGGGGAGCTGTTTTTT.

This chain uses TRBV18 with TRBJ1-1; D uncertain. Trimming shortened V by 3 bases and J by 0 bases, and 8 bases separated the two germline ends. Germline V gives CDR1 KGHSH, CDR2 LQKENI. This CDR3 is built from 14 residues. The CDR3 here is CASSPRGLNTEAFF. CDR3 coding DNA: TGTGCCAGCTCACCTCGGGGTTTGAACACTGAAGCTTTCTTT.

V usage is TRBV30 and J usage is TRBJ2-2; perhaps TRBD2 as D (5 bases). Germline V gene sequence: CDR1 GTSNPN, CDR2 SVGIG (reference sequence). Between the trimmed V and J ends, which lost 4 bases and 2 bases, there was a span of 11 bases. This CDR3 is built from 14 residues. The CDR3 DNA reads as TGTGCCTGGAAGACTATACTTAACACCGGGGAGCTGTTTTTT. Encoded protein: CAWKTILNTGELFF. The full variable domain, completed using reference TRBV30 and TRBJ2-2, is SQTIHQWPATLVQPVGSPLSLECTVEGTSNPNLYWYRQAAGRGLQLLFYSVGIGQISSEVPQNLSASRPQDRQFILSSKKLLLSDSGFYLCAWKTILNTGELFFGEGSRLTVL.

This chain links TRBV6-8 with TRBJ2-2; a possible D gene is TRBD1 (6 bases). Germline lookup yields CDR1 MNHGY and CDR2 SAAAGT. The ends were cut back, 6 bases at V and 4 bases at J, with 12 bases in the middle. The CDR3 has 14 residues. CDR3 loop: CASSSRGITGELFF. The CDR3 DNA sequence: TGTGCCAGCAGCTCTAGGGGGATCACCGGGGAGCTGTTTTTT.

The J gene is TRBJ1-2, the V gene TRBV18; maybe TRBD1 (5 bases). The length of the CDR3 is 13 residues. CDR1 and CDR2 (germline): KGHSH, LQKENI. V lost 2 bases, J lost 3 bases, and 7 bases lay in between. The CDR3 region has the DNA TGTGCCAGCTCACCAGGGGGGGACTATGGCTACACCTTC. The encoded protein is CASSPGGDYGYTF.

The chain joins TRBV14 to TRBJ2-1; 7 nucleotides agree with TRBD2. V lost 4 bases, J lost 0 bases, and 6 bases stayed unmatched. This CDR3 comprises 16 residues. From germline, CDR1 is SGHDN and CDR2 FVKESK. CDR3 bases: TGTGCCAGCAGCCCCCTGGGGGGGAGCTCCTACAATGAGCAGTTCTTC. The encoded protein is CASSPLGGSSYNEQFF.

The V and J genes are TRBV28 and TRBJ2-7; 7 nucleotides match TRBD1. The CDR3 runs 15 residues. The J segment lost 1 base and the V segment lost 3 bases, leaving 6 bases of the junction unmatched. From germline, CDR1 is MDHEN and CDR2 SYDVKM. In nucleotides, the CDR3 is TGTGCCAGCAGTTTGACAGGGATCAATTCCTACGAGCAGTACTTC. Its translation is CASSLTGINSYEQYF.

This clone has a single count. The gene calls are TRBV28 and TRBJ2-7, with a possible D match to TRBD1 (5 bases). Per the germline V gene, CDR1 is MDHEN and CDR2 is SYDVKM. CDR3 length: 15 residues. Trimming removed 6 bases at V and 3 bases at J, with 18 bases between. This CDR3 is CASRSVVGRVYEQYF. DNA of the CDR3: TGTGCCAGCAGGTCCGTCGTAGGCAGGGTCTACGAGCAGTACTTC.

This CDR3 reads CASSFGGSEQYF. The DNA for the CDR3 is TGTGCCAGCAGTTTTGGAGGGAGCGAGCAGTACTTC. The J gene is TRBJ2-7, the V gene TRBV28, with D perhaps TRBD2 (6 bases). CDR1 is MDHEN and CDR2 is SYDVKM in the germline V gene. V gave up 3 bases and J gave up 6 bases, with 9 bases separating them. The CDR3 is 12 residues long.

The chain couples TRBV28 to TRBJ1-6; no clear D. This CDR3 is 13 amino acids long. V was trimmed by 5 bases and J by 11 bases, leaving 13 bases between them. In germline, CDR1 is MDHEN, CDR2 SYDVKM. The CDR3 region is CASSPFLGAPLHF. The CDR3 DNA follows: TGTGCCAGCAGTCCCTTCCTCGGGGCACCCCTCCACTTT.

The genes are TRBV6-8 and TRBJ1-2; weak D call: TRBD1 (5 bases). The CDR3 contains 12 residues. V lost 5 bases to trimming and J lost 5 bases, with 9 bases between them. CDR1 MNHGY and CDR2 SAAAGT come from the germline V gene. The CDR3 is CASSEGPYGYTF. The CDR3 DNA is TGTGCCAGCAGTGAGGGACCTTATGGCTACACCTTC.

The rearrangement uses TRBV11-3 and TRBJ1-4, with D uncertain. The germline V gene encodes CDR1 SGHNT and CDR2 YENEEA. The CDR3 sequence is 14 residues long. The V and J ends lost 5 bases and 4 bases respectively, with 11 bases between them. DNA of the CDR3: TGTGCCAGCAGCCAGCCGGAGAATAATGAAAAACTGTTTTTT. Translation gives CASSQPENNEKLFF. Based on the CDR3 plus reference TRBV11-3 and TRBJ1-4, the full variable domain is EAGVVQSPRYKIIEKKQPVAFWCNPISGHNTLYWYLQNLGQGPELLIRYENEEAVDDSQLPKDRFSAERLKGVDSTLKIQPAELGDSAVYLCASSQPENNEKLFFGSGTQLSVL.

This chain links TRBV30 with TRBJ1-1; perhaps TRBD1 as D (6 bases). Trimming pared 5 bases from V and 10 bases from J, leaving 17 bases between. CDR3 length: 12 residues. Looked up from germline, CDR1 is GTSNPN and CDR2 is SVGIG (reference sequence). The CDR3 region is CAWGGLGAGAFF. CDR3 in DNA: TGTGCCTGGGGGGGCCTGGGAGCTGGAGCTTTCTTT.

V and J are TRBV28 and TRBJ2-7, with D perhaps given as TRBD1 or TRBD2 (6 bases each). V lost 2 bases and J 7 bases, leaving 18 bases between the germline ends. The length of the CDR3 is 15 residues. Germline CDR1 MDHEN, CDR2 SYDVKM. CDR3 sequence: CASSLQGIGGREQYF. CDR3 in DNA: TGTGCCAGCAGTTTACAGGGGATCGGGGGTAGGGAGCAGTACTTC.

V usage is TRBV5-1 and J usage is TRBJ2-5; TRBD1 agrees at 9 bases. The V gene end was trimmed by 0 bases and the J gene end by 9 bases; junction bases not matched to a gene: 15. This CDR3 is 17 amino acids long. Germline V lookup: CDR1 SGHRS, CDR2 YFSETQ. The CDR3: CASSLEVGQGMVRSQYF. CDR3 coding DNA: TGCGCCAGCAGCTTGGAGGTAGGACAGGGGATGGTTAGGTCCCAGTACTTC.

This chain joins TRBV7-4 and TRBJ2-6; D not certain. Trimming pared 6 bases from V and 0 bases from J, leaving 9 bases between. In germline, CDR1 is SGHVT, CDR2 SQSDAQ. This CDR3 region has 15 residues. DNA of the CDR3: TGTGCCAGCAGTTTCTTCTCCTCTGGGGCCAACGTCCTGACTTTC. Translating it yields CASSFFSSGANVLTF.

The chain has TRBV28 and TRBJ2-7; no reliable D call. There are 12 residues in the CDR3. Germline V gives CDR1 MDHEN, CDR2 SYDVKM. V was clipped by 6 bases and J by 5 bases, with 11 bases between them. The CDR3 protein is CASSAYRNEQYF. The CDR3 coding sequence is TGTGCCAGCAGCGCCTATAGGAACGAGCAGTACTTC.

The genes are TRBV5-1 and TRBJ2-6; perhaps TRBD2 as D (6 bases). Deletions cut 0 bases from V and 1 base from J, with 14 bases between. The germline gives CDR1 SGHRS, CDR2 YFSETQ. This CDR3 spans 18 amino acids. In nucleotides, the CDR3 is TGCGCCAGCAGCTTGGCTGCGGGGTCCCCTTCTGGGGCCAACGTCCTGACTTTC. Protein sequence: CASSLAAGSPSGANVLTF. The whole variable domain, remainder taken from reference TRBV5-1 and TRBJ2-6, is KAGVTQTPRYLIKTRGQQVTLSCSPISGHRSVSWYQQTPGQGLQFLFEYFSETQRNKGNFPGRFSGRQFSNSRSEMNVSTLELGDSALYLCASSLAAGSPSGANVLTFGAGSRLTVL.

The chain couples TRBV23-1 to TRBJ2-7, with D possibly called TRBD1 or TRBD2 (6 bases each). TRBV23-1 is an ORF, and what it does is uncertain. The CDR3 runs to 16 residues. V was shortened by 6 bases and J by 3 bases, with 21 bases between the two germline ends. CDR3 amino acids: CASSQGMEGSHYEQYF. The CDR3 nucleotides are TGCGCCAGCAGCCAGGGGATGGAGGGGTCTCACTACGAGCAGTACTTC.

The rearrangement links TRBV5-1 to TRBJ1-2; D might be TRBD1 (5 bases). V lost 0 bases and J lost 1, with 10 bases in between. Germline-derived CDR1 and CDR2 are SGHRS and YFSETQ. This CDR3 is 15 amino acids long. The CDR3 bases are TGCGCCAGCAGCTTGGCAGGGCTACATAACTATGGCTACACCTTC. Amino acids: CASSLAGLHNYGYTF.

The chain employs TRBV28 and TRBJ1-2, with a tentative D call TRBD1 (6 bases). V lost 3 bases, J lost 7 bases, and 15 bases lay in between. The CDR3 is 14 amino acids. CDR1 and CDR2 (germline): MDHEN, SYDVKM. CDR3 bases: TGTGCCAGCAGTTTGTTCAGGGGACGGAGTGGCTACACCTTC. It specifies CASSLFRGRSGYTF.

J is TRBJ2-7 and V is TRBV5-1; 7 bases are a match to TRBD2. Germline-derived CDR1 and CDR2 are SGHRS and YFSETQ. With 4 bases clipped from V and 6 bases from J, the junction kept 10 bases outside the gene matches. This CDR3 region has 14 residues. The CDR3 sequence is CASSPGLKSGEQYF. The CDR3 nucleotides are TGCGCCAGCAGCCCGGGACTAAAATCTGGCGAGCAGTACTTC.

The V call is TRBV5-1, the J call TRBJ1-1; 7 nucleotides agree with TRBD1. Trimming cost V 2 bases and J 1 base; bases outside gene matches: 5. CDR1 and CDR2 (germline): SGHRS, YFSETQ. This CDR3 has 15 residues. DNA for the CDR3: TGCGCCAGCAGCTTAACAGGGGATCCGAACACTGAAGCTTTCTTT. Its translation: CASSLTGDPNTEAFF.

The chain has TRBV7-6 and TRBJ1-2; possible D gene TRBD1, 5 bases. CDR1 is SGHVS, CDR2 FNYEAQ, per germline. The ends were cut back, 6 bases at V and 6 bases at J, with 17 bases in the middle. The CDR3 is 14 residues long. The CDR3 region is CASRKPGGEDGYTF. Written as DNA, the CDR3 is TGTGCCAGCAGAAAACCTGGGGGTGAGGATGGCTACACCTTC.